This entry is about one T cell receptor (beta chain). This entry is derived from a study of blood T cell repertoires in COVID-19. Germline assignment: CDR1 SGHNT and CDR2 YYREEE (reference sequence). V was clipped by 0 bases and J by 2 bases, with 10 bases between them. CDR3 length equals 15 residues. Profiled with immunoSEQ multiplex PCR; TCRdb holds only in-frame clones, not every one. This repertoire shows 300,000 to 400,000 clones, around 87% found once; its top ten account for about 0.89%. The source of this sequence is a woman in her twenties or thirties with acute COVID-19. The sequencing sample was made of PBMCs or T cells enriched from blood (not recorded which). V gene TRBV5-4 combines with J gene TRBJ2-3; D is unresolved. CDR3 protein: CASSLAPTSTDTQYF. The DNA of the CDR3 is TGTGCCAGCAGCTTGGCCCCGACATCCACAGATACGCAGTATTTT.